A single sample gave rise to the 9 T cell receptor beta chains below, sequenced in a study of cytomegalovirus exposure and HLA in healthy donors. PCR was performed using 60 Vbeta and 13 Jbeta primers. The protocol was immunoSEQ multiplex PCR, while the TCRdb copy is restricted to in-frame clones and leaves out a portion. The sample records about 61,000 clones, more than 70% being singletons. Sequenced input: PBMCs. The source is a man aged 25-40 years in good health and CMV-seropositive.

The chain recombines TRBV11-3 with TRBJ1-1; D not certain. CDR1 and CDR2 (germline): SGHNT, YENEEA. The CDR3 runs to 17 residues. Trimming left V 4 bases short and J 0 bases short, with 18 bases between. In nucleotides, the CDR3 is TGTGCCAGCAGCTATACCCCCGGGGTGAGGGTGAACACTGAAGCTTTCTTT. Its translation is CASSYTPGVRVNTEAFF.

The chain carries TRBV11-3 and TRBJ2-1; D is uncertain. Per germline, CDR1 SGHNT and CDR2 YENEEA. The V gene lost 0 bases and the J gene lost 3 bases, with 9 bases spanning the gap. The CDR3 loop spans 15 amino acids. CDR3 nucleotides: TGTGCCAGCAGCTTAGATCGCGGAAACTACAATGAGCAGTTCTTC. This gives the protein CASSLDRGNYNEQFF.

The rearrangement links TRBV5-4 to TRBJ2-5; 7 positions match TRBD1. The CDR3 runs 18 residues. Germline CDR1 is SGHNT and CDR2 is YYREEE (reference sequence). J gave up 5 bases and V 4 bases, and 20 bases lay outside the gene matches. This CDR3 reads CASSPYPGSGGQRETQYF. The CDR3 coding sequence is TGTGCCAGCAGCCCTTACCCCGGGTCAGGGGGTCAAAGGGAGACCCAGTACTTC.

This clone has a single count. This chain uses TRBV5-1 with TRBJ1-5; perhaps TRBD1 as D (6 bases). The V end was cut by 2 bases, the J end by 6 bases, with 12 bases between. Germline lookup yields CDR1 SGHRS and CDR2 YFSETQ. This CDR3 has 14 amino acids. CDR3 coding DNA: TGCGCCAGCAGCTTACAGGGTGCGGGTCAGCCCCAGCATTTT. Translated, it gives CASSLQGAGQPQHF.

The chain combines TRBV15 with TRBJ2-1; 9 nucleotides align to TRBD2. V was clipped by 7 bases and J by 7 bases; unmatched bases: 11. This CDR3 is built from 15 residues. The germline CDR1 and CDR2 sequences are LNHNV and YYDKDF (reference sequence). The CDR3 spells CATTAGGVGKNEQFF. The CDR3 DNA follows: TGTGCCACCACGGCGGGAGGGGTCGGAAAAAATGAGCAGTTCTTC.

This chain uses TRBV5-5 with TRBJ2-1; D uncertain. V lost 2 bases, J lost 12 bases, and 15 bases lay in between. The CDR3 sequence is 13 residues long. Per the germline V gene, CDR1 is SGHKS and CDR2 is YYEKEE (reference sequence). The CDR3 region has the DNA TGTGCCAGCAGCTTCTCCAGTTCTCCTGGGCAGTTCTTC. It translates to CASSFSSSPGQFF.

The rearrangement links TRBV28 to TRBJ1-5; TRBD1 is a possible D gene (5 bases). Looked up from germline, CDR1 is MDHEN and CDR2 is SYDVKM. This CDR3 comprises 12 residues. The V end was cut by 7 bases, the J end by 2 bases, with 6 bases between. Written as DNA, the CDR3 is TGTGCCAGCAAGACAGGCAATCAGCCCCAGCATTTT. It translates to CASKTGNQPQHF.

The V call is TRBV7-9, the J call TRBJ2-1; 8 nucleotides match TRBD1. Germline values: CDR1 SEHNR, CDR2 FQNEAQ (reference sequence). J gave up 9 bases and V 4 bases, and 14 bases lay outside the gene matches. This CDR3 comprises 16 residues. The CDR3 nucleotides read TGTGCCAGCAGCTCTCCGAGGGGCAGGGGGCGATTTGAGCAGTTCTTC. This codes for CASSSPRGRGRFEQFF.

This clone was detected once. The chain couples TRBV6-5 to TRBJ1-5; tentative D call: TRBD1 (5 bases). This CDR3 comprises 15 residues. V gave up 10 bases and J gave up 2 bases, with 18 bases separating them. Per germline, CDR1 MNHEY and CDR2 SVGAGI. The CDR3 reads CATSRGLGGNQPQHF. In DNA form, the CDR3 reads TGTGCCACCTCTAGGGGTCTAGGAGGCAATCAGCCCCAGCATTTT.